This entry describes one T cell receptor (beta chain). Germline V gene data show CDR1 as MNHEY and CDR2 as SVGAGI. The CDR3 is 16 residues long. Trimming at V came to 2 bases and at J to 5 bases, leaving 11 bases not matched to a gene. This specimen comes from a study of blood T cell repertoires in COVID-19. For the study at large: Acute and convalescent COVID-19 specimens originated in the United States, Italy and Spain.

TCRdb's copy holds only in-frame clones and misses some; the assay was immunoSEQ multiplex PCR. The sample consists of approximately 120,000 clones, over 70% of them appearing once. Sequencing was carried out using peripheral blood. The origin of this receptor is a woman in her forties or fifties with acute or convalescent COVID-19. This sequence joins TRBV6-5 and TRBJ1-2, with 7 bases that match TRBD1. The CDR3 coding sequence is TGTGCCAGCAGTTACCATCGGACAGGTGGGGGGTATGGCTACACCTTC. This sequence encodes CASSYHRTGGGYGYTF.